This T cell receptor (beta chain) emerged from a study of CD4 T cells in relation to SARS-CoV-2 and coronaviruses. In germline, CDR1 is LGHNA, CDR2 YSLEER. The CDR3 sequence is 14 residues long. The germline V and J ends were trimmed by 4 bases and 5 bases, with 14 bases remaining between them. Comment on this clone: The antigen is undetermined.

Repertoires were generated with immunoSEQ multiplex PCR, while TCRdb's copy carries only in-frame clones and drops some. The data show tens of thousands of clones, about 70% seen once. CD4+ T cells from unexposed donors were obtained before the COVID-19 pandemic (2011-2018). CD4+ T cells were isolated from the cells after 10 days of culture. Unexposed-donor CD4+ T cells were probed with SARS-CoV-2 S/N and four cold-coronavirus spikes, cells permitting. This chain connects TRBV4-3 to TRBJ1-2; perhaps TRBD1 as D (5 bases). This receptor was identified in a human donor in good health. Material: CD4+ T cells from PBMCs, cultured in vitro. The CDR3 coding sequence is TGCGCCAGCAGCCCTCGGACGGGGGGATATGGCTACACCTTC. Translating it yields CASSPRTGGYGYTF.